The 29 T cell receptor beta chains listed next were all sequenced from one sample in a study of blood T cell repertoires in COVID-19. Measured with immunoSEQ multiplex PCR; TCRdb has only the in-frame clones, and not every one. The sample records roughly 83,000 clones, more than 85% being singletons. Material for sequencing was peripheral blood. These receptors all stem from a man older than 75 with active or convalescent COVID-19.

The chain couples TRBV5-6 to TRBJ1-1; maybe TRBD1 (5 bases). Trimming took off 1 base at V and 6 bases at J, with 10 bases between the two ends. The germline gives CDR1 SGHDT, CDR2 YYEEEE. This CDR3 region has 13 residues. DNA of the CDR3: TGTGCCAGCAGCTTGCCAGGGTTCGCTGAAGCTTTCTTT. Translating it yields CASSLPGFAEAFF.

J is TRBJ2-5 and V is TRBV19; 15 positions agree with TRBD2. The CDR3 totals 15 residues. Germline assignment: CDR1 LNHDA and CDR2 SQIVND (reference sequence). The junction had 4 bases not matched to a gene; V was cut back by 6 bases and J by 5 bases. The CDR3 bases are TGTGCCAGTAGGGGACTAGCGGGGGGACGGGAGACCCAGTACTTC. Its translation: CASRGLAGGRETQYF.

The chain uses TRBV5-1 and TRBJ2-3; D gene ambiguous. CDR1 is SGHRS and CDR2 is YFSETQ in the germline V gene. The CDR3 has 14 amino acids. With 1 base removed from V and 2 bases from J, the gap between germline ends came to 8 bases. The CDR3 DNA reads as TGCGCCAGCAGCTTGAGTGGCCACACAGATACGCAGTATTTT. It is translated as CASSLSGHTDTQYF.

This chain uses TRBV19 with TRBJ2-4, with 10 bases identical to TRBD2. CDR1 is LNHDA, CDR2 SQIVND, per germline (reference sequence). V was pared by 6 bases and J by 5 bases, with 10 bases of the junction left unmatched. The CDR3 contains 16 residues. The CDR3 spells CASRKREGQGENIQYF. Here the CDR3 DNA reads TGTGCCAGTAGAAAGCGGGAGGGCCAGGGCGAAAACATTCAGTACTTC.

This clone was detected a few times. CDR3 DNA sequence: TGTGCCAGCAGTTTAACCCCCAGGGGCAGTAATTCACCCCTCCACTTT. Residues: CASSLTPRGSNSPLHF. The chain uses TRBV27 and TRBJ1-6, with D possibly being TRBD1 (6 bases). The V gene's germline CDR1 is MNHEY and CDR2 SMNVEV (reference sequence). The CDR3 sequence is 16 residues long. The V end lost 2 bases, the J end lost 6 bases, and 14 bases lay between the germline ends.

CDR3 sequence (DNA): TGTGCCAGCAGGCTCGACAGGGGGAACACCGGGGAGCTGTTTTTT. Amino acids: CASRLDRGNTGELFF. The J gene is TRBJ2-2, the V gene TRBV6-7; TRBD1 matches 8 bases. TRBV6-7 has ORF status, its function being uncertain. The CDR3 is 15 residues long. The J segment lost 1 base and the V segment lost 6 bases, leaving 4 bases of the junction unmatched.

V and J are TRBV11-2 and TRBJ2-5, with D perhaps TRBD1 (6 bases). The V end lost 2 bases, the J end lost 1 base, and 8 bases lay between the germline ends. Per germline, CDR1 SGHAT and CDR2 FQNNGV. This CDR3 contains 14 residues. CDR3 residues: CASSLLGGQETQYF. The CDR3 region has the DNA TGTGCCAGCAGCTTATTAGGGGGCCAAGAGACCCAGTACTTC.

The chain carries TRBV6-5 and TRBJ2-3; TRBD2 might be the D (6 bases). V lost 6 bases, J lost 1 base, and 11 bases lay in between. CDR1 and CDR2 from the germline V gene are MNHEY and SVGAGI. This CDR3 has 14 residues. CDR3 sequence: CASSKGLGTDTQYF. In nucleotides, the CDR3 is TGTGCCAGCAGCAAGGGACTTGGCACAGATACGCAGTATTTT.

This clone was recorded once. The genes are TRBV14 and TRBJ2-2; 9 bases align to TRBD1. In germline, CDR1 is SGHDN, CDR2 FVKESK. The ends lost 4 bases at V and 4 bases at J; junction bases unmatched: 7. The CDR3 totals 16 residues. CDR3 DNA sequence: TGTGCCAGCAGCCGGACCGGGACAGGGCTCACCGGGGAGCTGTTTTTT. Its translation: CASSRTGTGLTGELFF.

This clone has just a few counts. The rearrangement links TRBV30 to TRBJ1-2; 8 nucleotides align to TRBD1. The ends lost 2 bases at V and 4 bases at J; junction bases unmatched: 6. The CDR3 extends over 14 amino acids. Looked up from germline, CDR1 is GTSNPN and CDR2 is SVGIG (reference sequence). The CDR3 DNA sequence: TGTGCCTGGAGTCCGTCAGGGGGCGGCTATGGCTACACCTTC. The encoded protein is CAWSPSGGGYGYTF.

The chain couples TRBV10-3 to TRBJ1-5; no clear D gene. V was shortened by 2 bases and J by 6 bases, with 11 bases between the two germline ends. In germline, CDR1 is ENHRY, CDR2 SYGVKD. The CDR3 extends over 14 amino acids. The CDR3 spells CAISERGFGQPQHF. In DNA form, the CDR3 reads TGTGCCATCAGTGAGCGGGGTTTTGGTCAGCCCCAGCATTTT.

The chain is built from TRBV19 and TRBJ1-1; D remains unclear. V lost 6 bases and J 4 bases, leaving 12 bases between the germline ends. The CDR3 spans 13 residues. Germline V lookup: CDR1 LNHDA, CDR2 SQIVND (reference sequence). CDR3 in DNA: TGTGCCAGTAGGTATGTAGGAGCCACTGAAGCTTTCTTT. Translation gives CASRYVGATEAFF.

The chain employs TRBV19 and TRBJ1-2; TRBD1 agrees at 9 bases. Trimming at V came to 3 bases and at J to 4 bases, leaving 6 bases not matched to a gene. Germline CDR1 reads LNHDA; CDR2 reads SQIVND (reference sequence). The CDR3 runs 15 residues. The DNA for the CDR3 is TGTGCCAGTAGTATCTACCCGGGACAGGGCTATGGCTACACCTTC. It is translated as CASSIYPGQGYGYTF.

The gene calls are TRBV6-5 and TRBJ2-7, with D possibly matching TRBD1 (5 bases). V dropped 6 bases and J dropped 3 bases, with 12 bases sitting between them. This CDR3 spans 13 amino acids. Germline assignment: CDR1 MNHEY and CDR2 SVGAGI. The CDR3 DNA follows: TGTGCCAGCAGAGTTGGGGCAGACTACGAGCAGTACGTC. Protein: CASRVGADYEQYV.

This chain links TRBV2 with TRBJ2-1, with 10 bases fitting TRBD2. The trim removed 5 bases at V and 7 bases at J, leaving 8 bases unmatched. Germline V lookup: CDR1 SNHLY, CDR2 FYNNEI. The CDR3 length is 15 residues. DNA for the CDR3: TGTGCCAGCAGTTCGAGCGGGGGGGCCGTAAATGAGCAGTTCTTC. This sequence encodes CASSSSGGAVNEQFF.

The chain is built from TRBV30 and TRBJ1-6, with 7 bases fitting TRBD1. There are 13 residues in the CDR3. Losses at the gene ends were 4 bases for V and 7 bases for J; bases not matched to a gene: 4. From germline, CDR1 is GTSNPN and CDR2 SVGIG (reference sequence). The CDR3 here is CAWIQGMNSPLHF. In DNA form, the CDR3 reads TGTGCCTGGATACAGGGGATGAATTCACCCCTCCACTTT.

The CDR3: CASSVYRGTTEAFF. CDR3 nucleotides: TGTGCCAGCAGTGTATACAGGGGTACCACTGAAGCTTTCTTT. This sequence joins TRBV27 and TRBJ1-1; the match to TRBD1 covers 7 bases. Unmatched junction bases numbered 7, after V lost 5 bases and J lost 4 bases. Germline assignment: CDR1 MNHEY and CDR2 SMNVEV (reference sequence). CDR3 size: 14 residues.

CDR3 loop: CASRPSGGETQYF. The DNA of the CDR3 is TGTGCCAGCAGACCTAGCGGGGGCGAGACCCAGTACTTC. This sequence joins TRBV12-3 or TRBV12-4 and TRBJ2-5; 10 nucleotides match TRBD2. The CDR3 has 13 residues. Germline trimming cut 6 bases from V and 5 bases from J; bases unmatched to any gene: 3.

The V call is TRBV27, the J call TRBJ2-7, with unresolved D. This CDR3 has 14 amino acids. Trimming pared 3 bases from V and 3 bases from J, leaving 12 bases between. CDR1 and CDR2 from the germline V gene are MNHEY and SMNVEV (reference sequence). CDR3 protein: CASSFQDTVYEQYV. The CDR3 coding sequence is TGTGCCAGCAGTTTTCAAGACACCGTCTACGAGCAGTACGTC.

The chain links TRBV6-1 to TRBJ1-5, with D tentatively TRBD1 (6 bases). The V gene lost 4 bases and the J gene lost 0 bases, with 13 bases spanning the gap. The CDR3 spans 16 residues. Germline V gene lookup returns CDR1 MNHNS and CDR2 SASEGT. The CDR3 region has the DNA TGTGCCAGCAGTGGTCGGGGGGCATATAGCAATCAGCCCCAGCATTTT. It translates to CASSGRGAYSNQPQHF.

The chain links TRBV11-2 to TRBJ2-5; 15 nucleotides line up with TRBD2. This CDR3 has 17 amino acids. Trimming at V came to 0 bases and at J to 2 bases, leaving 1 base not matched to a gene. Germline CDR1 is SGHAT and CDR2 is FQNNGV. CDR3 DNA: TGTGCCAGCAGCTTAGAGGGACTAGCGGGGGGACAAGAGACCCAGTACTTC. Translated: CASSLEGLAGGQETQYF.

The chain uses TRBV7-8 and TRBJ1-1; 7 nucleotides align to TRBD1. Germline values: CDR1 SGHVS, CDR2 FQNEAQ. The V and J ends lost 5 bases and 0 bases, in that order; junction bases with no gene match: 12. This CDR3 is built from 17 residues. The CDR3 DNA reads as TGTGCCAGCAGCCGATCCGTATCAGGGGGAGTGAACACTGAAGCTTTCTTT. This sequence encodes CASSRSVSGGVNTEAFF.

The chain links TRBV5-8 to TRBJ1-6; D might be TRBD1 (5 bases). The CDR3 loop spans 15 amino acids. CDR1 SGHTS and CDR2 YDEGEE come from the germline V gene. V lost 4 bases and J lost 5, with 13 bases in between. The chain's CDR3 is CASSGGQGHNSPLHF. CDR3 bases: TGTGCCAGCAGCGGCGGCCAGGGCCATAATTCACCCCTCCACTTT.

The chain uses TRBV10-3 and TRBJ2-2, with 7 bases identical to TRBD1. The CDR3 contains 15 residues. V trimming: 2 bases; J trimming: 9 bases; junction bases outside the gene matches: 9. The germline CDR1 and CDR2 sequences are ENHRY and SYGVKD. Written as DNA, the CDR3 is TGTGCCATCAGTGAGCCCCTTAGGGGGCCCCGGGAGCTGTTTTTT. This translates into CAISEPLRGPRELFF.

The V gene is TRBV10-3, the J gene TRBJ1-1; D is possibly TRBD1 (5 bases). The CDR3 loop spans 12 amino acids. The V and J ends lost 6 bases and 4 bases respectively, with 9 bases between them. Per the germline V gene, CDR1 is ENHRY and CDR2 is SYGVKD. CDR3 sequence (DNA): TGTGCCATCAGCGGGGACTTCACTGAAGCTTTCTTT. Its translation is CAISGDFTEAFF.

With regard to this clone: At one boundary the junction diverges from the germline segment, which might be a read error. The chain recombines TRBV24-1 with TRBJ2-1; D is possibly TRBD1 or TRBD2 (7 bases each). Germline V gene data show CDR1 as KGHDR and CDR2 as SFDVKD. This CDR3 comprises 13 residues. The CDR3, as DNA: TGTGGCACCAGGGGGGGCTCCTACAATGAGCAGTTCTTC. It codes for CGTRGGSYNEQFF.

In DNA, the CDR3 is TGTGCCAGCAGCGTCGACAGGTTTTTCGAGCAGTACGTC. This codes for CASSVDRFFEQYV. The chain uses TRBV7-8 and TRBJ2-7; D is possibly TRBD1 (6 bases). The CDR3 has 13 residues. CDR1 is SGHVS and CDR2 is FQNEAQ in the germline V gene. The V end was cut by 5 bases, the J end by 6 bases, with 14 bases between.

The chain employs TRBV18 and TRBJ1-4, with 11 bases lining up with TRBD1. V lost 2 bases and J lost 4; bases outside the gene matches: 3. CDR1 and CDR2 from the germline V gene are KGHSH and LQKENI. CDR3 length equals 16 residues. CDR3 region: CASSPGQGAINEKLFF. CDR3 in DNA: TGTGCCAGCTCACCAGGACAGGGGGCCATTAATGAAAAACTGTTTTTT.

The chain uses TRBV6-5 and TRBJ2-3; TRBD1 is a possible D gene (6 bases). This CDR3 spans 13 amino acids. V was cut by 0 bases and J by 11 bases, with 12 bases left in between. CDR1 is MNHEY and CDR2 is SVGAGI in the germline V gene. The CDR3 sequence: CASSYSPGAKQYF. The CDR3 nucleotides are TGTGCCAGCAGTTACTCCCCAGGGGCCAAGCAGTATTTT.